This T cell receptor (beta chain) was recorded in a study of blood T cells in healthy people across ages. V was shortened by 0 bases and J by 5 bases, with 13 bases between the two germline ends. Germline loops: CDR1 MNHEY, CDR2 SVGEGT. This CDR3 has 15 amino acids. Per sample, a minimum of 6 million PBMCs were isolated. Worth noting for this clonotype: A read error is possible here, since a much larger clone lies one base away.

Through a sample-barcoded 5' primer and a J-beta primer mix, a second PCR was run for roughly 6 to 12 cycles. The template-switch adaptor, which had 12 random nucleotides, put a tag on each cDNA molecule. TCRdb processed the 5' RACE reads anew with MiXCR; each CDR3 protein has one entry. The table lists approximately 810,000 distinct CDR3 sequences, under 30% of them singletons. V usage is TRBV6-2 or TRBV6-3 and J usage is TRBJ2-5, with a possible D match to TRBD1 (6 bases). Sequenced: blood. The TCR originated in an elderly woman in good health. The CDR3 nucleotides read TGTGCCAGCAGTTACTCGTCCCCTGGGGGCGAGACCCAGTACTTC. Its protein is CASSYSSPGGETQYF.